These 22 T cell receptor beta chains originate from one sample sequenced in a study of Graves' ophthalmopathy and Graves' hyperthyroidism. Beta-chain TCR CDR3 regions were amplified from RNA transcripts. HTBI primers were employed in first-round RT-PCR, then a second-round multiplex PCR followed. TCRdb reanalysed the multiplex PCR reads using MiXCR and keeps one entry per CDR3 protein. Here the sample spans about half a million distinct CDR3 sequences, 13% to 15% being singletons. The source material was blood. These receptors originate from a woman aged 30 to 39 with Graves' ophthalmopathy.

The chain uses TRBV18 and TRBJ2-7; 7 positions agree with TRBD1. CDR1 is KGHSH, CDR2 LQKENI, per germline. J lost 9 bases, V lost 5 bases, and 7 bases had no gene match. This CDR3 is 12 amino acids long. The CDR3 nucleotides read TGTGCCAGCTCATCCGGACAGGTTGGGCAGTACTTC. Translated, it gives CASSSGQVGQYF.

This clonotype was counted ten times or more. The chain uses TRBV18 and TRBJ1-5, with D perhaps matching TRBD1 (5 bases). Germline V gene data show CDR1 as KGHSH and CDR2 as LQKENI. Trimming stripped 2 bases from V and 9 bases from J, with 14 bases between. The CDR3 is 14 amino acids. DNA of the CDR3: TGTGCCAGCTCACCAAAAACAGAGGGGTGGCCCCAGCATTTT. It encodes CASSPKTEGWPQHF.

This clonotype was observed many times. This chain links TRBV19 with TRBJ2-7, with D possibly being TRBD2 (5 bases). Germline loops: CDR1 LNHDA, CDR2 SQIVND (reference sequence). The CDR3 has 12 amino acids. The ends were cut back, 6 bases at V and 3 bases at J, with 9 bases in the middle. The CDR3 is CASSNEGYEQYF. In nucleotides, the CDR3 is TGTGCCAGTAGCAACGAGGGCTACGAGCAGTACTTC.

Concerning this clonotype itself: Here the CDR3 omits its conserved ending phenylalanine or tryptophan, so a read error is the likely source. The chain carries TRBV6-2 or TRBV6-3 and TRBJ2-2, with D perhaps matching TRBD2 (6 bases). In germline, CDR1 is MNHEY, CDR2 SVGEGT. This CDR3 spans 18 amino acids. V lost 2 bases to trimming and J lost 7 bases, with 23 bases between them. CDR3 region: CASSYNPPGDGGIGELFL. As DNA, the CDR3 is TGTGCCAGCAGTTACAACCCACCGGGGGATGGTGGTATCGGGGAGCTGTTTTTG.

This chain links TRBV7-6 with TRBJ1-6; D remains unclear. The CDR3 consists of 13 residues. Germline V CDR1 and CDR2: SGHVS, FNYEAQ. Trimming removed 3 bases from V and 8 bases from J, with 8 bases in between. The CDR3 here is CASSLDQHSPLHF. DNA of the CDR3: TGTGCCAGCAGCTTGGACCAGCATTCACCCCTCCACTTT.

In this sample, this clonotype turned up a few times. This rearrangement joins TRBV29-1 to TRBJ1-5; a weak D match, TRBD1 (6 bases). The CDR3 runs to 17 residues. V was cut by 8 bases and J by 3 bases, with 26 bases left in between. Germline loops: CDR1 SQVTM, CDR2 ANQGSEA. CDR3 bases: TGCAGCCCGGGACCCCGGGGGCCCCCTGGCATCAATCAGCCCCAGCATTTT. It translates to CSPGPRGPPGINQPQHF.

This clonotype was counted ten times or more. The chain employs TRBV11-2 and TRBJ1-1; no clear D. Germline-derived CDR1 and CDR2 are SGHAT and FQNNGV. The germline V and J ends were trimmed by 5 bases and 3 bases, with 16 bases remaining between them. The CDR3 loop spans 15 amino acids. CDR3 residues: CASSIRRGGHTEAFF. The CDR3 DNA sequence: TGTGCCAGCAGCATCCGTCGTGGAGGCCACACTGAAGCTTTCTTT.

This clonotype was seen at least ten times. In DNA form, the CDR3 reads TGTGCCAGCAGTTCGGTAGCAGGGGATCAGCCCCAGCATTTT. Translation gives CASSSVAGDQPQHF. The chain employs TRBV12-3 or TRBV12-4 and TRBJ1-5; tentatively, D is TRBD1 (6 bases). Trimming took 4 bases from V and 5 from J, leaving 12 bases between them. This CDR3 has 14 residues.

This clonotype was detected a few times. The chain employs TRBV5-1 and TRBJ2-2, with 9 bases lining up with TRBD1. This CDR3 comprises 16 residues. Germline CDR1 is SGHRS and CDR2 is YFSETQ. J lost 0 bases, V lost 4 bases, and 4 bases had no gene match. The CDR3 region is CASSITGGTNTGELFF. The DNA of the CDR3 is TGCGCCAGCAGCATTACAGGGGGCACGAACACCGGGGAGCTGTTTTTT.

This clonotype has a handful of counts. The chain couples TRBV14 to TRBJ2-5; the match to TRBD2 covers 12 bases. The ends lost 4 bases at V and 5 bases at J; junction bases unmatched: 14. In germline, CDR1 is SGHDN, CDR2 FVKESK. CDR3 length: 18 amino acids. CDR3 region: CASSRQGLAGNWMETQYF. The CDR3 DNA is TGTGCCAGCAGCCGCCAAGGACTAGCGGGAAATTGGATGGAGACCCAGTACTTC.

The chain uses TRBV7-2 and TRBJ2-5; the D gene is possibly TRBD2 (5 bases). V was trimmed by 0 bases and J by 4 bases, leaving 24 bases between them. The CDR3 consists of 19 residues. Germline values: CDR1 SGHTA, CDR2 FQGNSA. CDR3 in DNA: TGTGCCAGCAGCTTAGCCCAGTCCCCTGTAGCGAGAGCTCGAGAGACCCAGTACTTC. Translated: CASSLAQSPVARARETQYF.

V is TRBV24-1 and J is TRBJ2-7; D is ambiguous. Trimming removed 3 bases from V and 0 bases from J, with 8 bases in between. Germline V CDR1 and CDR2: KGHDR, SFDVKD. This CDR3 is 14 amino acids long. This CDR3 reads CATSDRESSYEQYF. CDR3 sequence (DNA): TGTGCCACCAGTGATAGAGAAAGCTCCTACGAGCAGTACTTC.

This clonotype came up a few times. The V call is TRBV9, the J call TRBJ2-2, with TRBD2 identical over 7 bases. The germline gives CDR1 SGDLS, CDR2 YYNGEE. CDR3 size: 18 residues. J was trimmed by 4 bases and V by 0 bases; bases with no gene match: 12. CDR3 loop: CASSVVASGASGTGELFF. The CDR3 DNA reads as TGTGCCAGCAGCGTAGTGGCTAGCGGAGCATCGGGCACCGGGGAGCTGTTTTTT.

This clonotype was observed at least ten times. This chain connects TRBV9 to TRBJ1-2; tentative D call: TRBD1 (5 bases). There are 14 residues in the CDR3. Germline CDR1 reads SGDLS; CDR2 reads YYNGEE. The V end lost 6 bases, the J end lost 3 bases, and 15 bases lay between the germline ends. CDR3 coding DNA: TGTGCCAGCACCACCGGTGGGGGGGACTATGGCTACACCTTC. Translating it yields CASTTGGGDYGYTF. The full variable domain, rest sourced from reference TRBV9 and TRBJ1-2, is DSGVTQTPKHLITATGQRVTLRCSPRSGDLSVYWYQQSLDQGLQFLIQYYNGEERAKGNILERFSAQQFPDLHSELNLSSLELGDSALYFCASTTGGGDYGYTFGSGTRLTVV.

This clonotype came up many times. The chain recombines TRBV12-3 or TRBV12-4 with TRBJ1-5; TRBD1 matches at 9 bases. The CDR3 sequence is 14 residues long. The V gene end was trimmed by 5 bases and the J gene end by 6 bases; junction bases not matched to a gene: 5. The CDR3 here is CASSPDRGSQPQHF. The CDR3 DNA reads TGTGCCAGCAGTCCGGACAGGGGAAGTCAGCCCCAGCATTTT.

In its sample, this clonotype was seen many times. The chain combines TRBV6-1 with TRBJ1-6; TRBD1 aligns across 7 bases. Germline V gives CDR1 MNHNS, CDR2 SASEGT. The CDR3 loop spans 19 amino acids. Unmatched junction bases numbered 19, after V lost 6 bases and J lost 5 bases. As DNA, the CDR3 is TGTGCCAGCAGCCCCTTCCCCCCTGTCTTCAGGGGGAATAATTCACCCCTCCACTTT. Translated, it gives CASSPFPPVFRGNNSPLHF.

Ten or more counts support this clonotype. The chain combines TRBV3-1 with TRBJ2-5; no definite D call. CDR1 is LGHDT, CDR2 YNNKEL, per germline (reference sequence). Trimming took off 0 bases at V and 4 bases at J, with 9 bases between the two ends. This CDR3 has 14 residues. Written as DNA, the CDR3 is TGTGCCAGCAGCCAAGAGGCACTCAGAGAGACCCAGTACTTC. Translating gives CASSQEALRETQYF.

In this sample, this clonotype turned up many times. The chain is built from TRBV27 and TRBJ1-5, with D unresolved. The CDR3 has 12 residues. V lost 3 bases and J 7 bases, leaving 7 bases between the germline ends. Germline V lookup: CDR1 MNHEY, CDR2 SMNVEV (reference sequence). The CDR3 nucleotides read TGTGCCAGCAGTTTTGCGGACCAGCCCCAGCATTTT. Its translation: CASSFADQPQHF.

Notes on this clonotype: A much larger clone sits a single nucleotide away, making a read error possible. The gene calls are TRBV30 and TRBJ2-5; 7 bases align to TRBD2. CDR3 length equals 15 residues. The germline CDR1 and CDR2 sequences are GTSNPN and SVGIG (reference sequence). For the CDR3, the DNA is TGTGCCTGGGGGGAACTACTAGCGTCCCAAGAGATCCAGTACTTC. Translation gives CAWGELLASQEIQYF.

This clonotype occurred a few times. This sequence joins TRBV18 and TRBJ1-6; D call uncertain. Deletions cut 4 bases from V and 7 bases from J, with 14 bases between. There are 15 residues in the CDR3. Germline assignment: CDR1 KGHSH and CDR2 LQKENI. Written as DNA, the CDR3 is TGTGCCAGCTCACGCCCGGACCCTGGGAATTCACCCCTCCACTTT. Translation: CASSRPDPGNSPLHF.

This clonotype appeared many times. The genes are TRBV25-1 and TRBJ1-1; 11 bases map to TRBD1. CDR3 length equals 16 residues. The V gene end was trimmed by 5 bases and the J gene end by 5 bases; junction bases not matched to a gene: 10. Per the germline V gene, CDR1 is MGHDK and CDR2 is SYGVNS. The CDR3 loop reads CASSRLDRGRETEAFF. Here the CDR3 DNA reads TGTGCCAGCAGTCGTCTGGACAGGGGGCGTGAGACTGAAGCTTTCTTT.

In its sample, this clonotype was seen many times. V usage is TRBV5-1 and J usage is TRBJ2-7; 11 bases line up with TRBD2. Germline CDR1 is SGHRS and CDR2 is YFSETQ. CDR3 length: 14 residues. The junction had 5 bases not matched to a gene; V was cut back by 5 bases and J by 4 bases. In DNA, the CDR3 is TGCGCCAGCAGACCCGGGACTAGCGGTTACGAGCAGTACTTC. Protein: CASRPGTSGYEQYF. The variable domain in full, completed from reference TRBV5-1 and TRBJ2-7, reads KAGVTQTPRYLIKTRGQQVTLSCSPISGHRSVSWYQQTPGQGLQFLFEYFSETQRNKGNFPGRFSGRQFSNSRSEMNVSTLELGDSALYLCASRPGTSGYEQYFGPGTRLTVT.